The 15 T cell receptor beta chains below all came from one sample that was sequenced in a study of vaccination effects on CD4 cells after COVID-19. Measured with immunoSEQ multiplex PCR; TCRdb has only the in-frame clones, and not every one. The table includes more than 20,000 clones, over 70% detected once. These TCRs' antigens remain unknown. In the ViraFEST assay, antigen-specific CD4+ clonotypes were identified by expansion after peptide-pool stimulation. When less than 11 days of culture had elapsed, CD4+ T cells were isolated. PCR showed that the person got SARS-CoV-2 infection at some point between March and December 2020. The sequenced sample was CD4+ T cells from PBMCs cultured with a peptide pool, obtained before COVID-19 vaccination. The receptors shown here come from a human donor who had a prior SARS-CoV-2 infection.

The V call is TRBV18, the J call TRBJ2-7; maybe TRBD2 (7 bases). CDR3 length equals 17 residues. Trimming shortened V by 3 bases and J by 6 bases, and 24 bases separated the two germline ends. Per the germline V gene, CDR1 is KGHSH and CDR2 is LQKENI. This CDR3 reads CASSPGRERTGSLEQYF. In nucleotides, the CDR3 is TGTGCCAGCTCACCGGGGAGGGAAAGAACAGGGTCTCTCGAGCAGTACTTC.

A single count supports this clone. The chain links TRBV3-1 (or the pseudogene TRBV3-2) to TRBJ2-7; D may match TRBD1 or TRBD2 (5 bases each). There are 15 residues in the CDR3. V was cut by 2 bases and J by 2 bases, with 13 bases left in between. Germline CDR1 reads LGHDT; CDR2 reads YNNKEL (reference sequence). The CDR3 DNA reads TGTGCCAGCAGCCAACTGTCGGTGGGGGCCTACGAGCAGTACTTC. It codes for CASSQLSVGAYEQYF.

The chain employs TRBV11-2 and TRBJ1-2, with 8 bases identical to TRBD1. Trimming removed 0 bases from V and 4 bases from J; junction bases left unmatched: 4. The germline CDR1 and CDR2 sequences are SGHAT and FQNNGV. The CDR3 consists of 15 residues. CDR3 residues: CASSLDLQGVYGYTF. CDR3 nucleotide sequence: TGTGCCAGCAGCTTAGATCTACAGGGGGTCTATGGCTACACCTTC.

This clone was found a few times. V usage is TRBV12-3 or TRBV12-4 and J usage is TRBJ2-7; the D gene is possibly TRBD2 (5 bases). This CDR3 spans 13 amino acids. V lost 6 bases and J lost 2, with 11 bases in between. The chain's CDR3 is CASSLAGAYEQYF. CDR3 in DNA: TGTGCCAGCAGCCTCGCCGGGGCCTACGAGCAGTACTTC.

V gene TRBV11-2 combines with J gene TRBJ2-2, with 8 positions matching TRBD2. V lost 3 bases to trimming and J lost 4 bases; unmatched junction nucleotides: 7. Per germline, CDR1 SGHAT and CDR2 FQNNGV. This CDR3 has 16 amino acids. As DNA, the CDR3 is TGTGCCAGCAGCTTTATAGCGGGGTCGTCCACCGGGGAGCTGTTTTTT. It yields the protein CASSFIAGSSTGELFF.

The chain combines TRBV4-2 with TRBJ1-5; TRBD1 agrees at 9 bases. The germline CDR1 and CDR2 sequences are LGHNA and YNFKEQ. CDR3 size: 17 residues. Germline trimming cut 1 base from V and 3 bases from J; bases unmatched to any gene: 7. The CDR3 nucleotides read TGTGCCAGCAGCCAAGGGACAGGGGACGGCCCCAATCAGCCCCAGCATTTT. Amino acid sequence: CASSQGTGDGPNQPQHF.

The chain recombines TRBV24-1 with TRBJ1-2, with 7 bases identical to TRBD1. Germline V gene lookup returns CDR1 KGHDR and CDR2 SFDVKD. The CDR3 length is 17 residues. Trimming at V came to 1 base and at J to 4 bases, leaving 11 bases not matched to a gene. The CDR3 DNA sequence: TGTGCCACCAGTGATTTAGAGGGGGCGCCACGGTTCTATGGCTACACCTTC. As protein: CATSDLEGAPRFYGYTF.

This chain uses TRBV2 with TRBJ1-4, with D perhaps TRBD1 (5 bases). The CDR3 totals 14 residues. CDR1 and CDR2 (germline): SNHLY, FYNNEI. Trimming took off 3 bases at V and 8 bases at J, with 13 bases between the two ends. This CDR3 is CASSDGGSWEKLFF. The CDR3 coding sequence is TGTGCCAGCAGTGATGGGGGGAGTTGGGAAAAACTGTTTTTT.

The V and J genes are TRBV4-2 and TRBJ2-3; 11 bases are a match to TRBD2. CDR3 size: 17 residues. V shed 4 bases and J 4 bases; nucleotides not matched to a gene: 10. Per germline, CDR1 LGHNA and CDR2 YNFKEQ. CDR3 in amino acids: CASSRGSGGGPADTQYF. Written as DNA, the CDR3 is TGTGCCAGCAGCCGAGGTAGCGGGGGGGGGCCCGCAGATACGCAGTATTTT.

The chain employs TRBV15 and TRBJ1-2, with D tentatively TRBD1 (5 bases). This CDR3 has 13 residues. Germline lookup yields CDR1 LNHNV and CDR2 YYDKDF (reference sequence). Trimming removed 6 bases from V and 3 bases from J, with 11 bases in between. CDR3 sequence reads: CATSQGSDYGYTF. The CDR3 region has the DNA TGTGCCACCAGTCAGGGTAGCGACTATGGCTACACCTTC.

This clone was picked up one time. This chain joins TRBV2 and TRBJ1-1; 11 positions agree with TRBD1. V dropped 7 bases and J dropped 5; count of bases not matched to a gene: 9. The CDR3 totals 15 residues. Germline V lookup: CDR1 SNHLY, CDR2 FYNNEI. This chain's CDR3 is CASNGQGAPGTEAFF. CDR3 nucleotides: TGTGCCAGCAACGGACAGGGGGCGCCGGGGACTGAAGCTTTCTTT.

In DNA, the CDR3 is TGTGCCAGCAGCTCAAGGCGGGACACTTCCACAGATACGCAGTATTTT. It codes for CASSSRRDTSTDTQYF. V usage is TRBV5-6 and J usage is TRBJ2-3; either TRBD1 or TRBD2 may fit D (6 bases each). Germline CDR1 SGHDT, CDR2 YYEEEE. This CDR3 is built from 16 residues. Trimming took off 3 bases at V and 2 bases at J, with 16 bases between the two ends.

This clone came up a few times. The CDR3 sequence: CASSESSSSDGYTF. CDR3 sequence (DNA): TGCGCCAGCAGTGAGTCGAGCAGCTCCGATGGCTACACCTTC. V gene TRBV10-1 combines with J gene TRBJ1-2, with D hard to call. There are 14 residues in the CDR3. Germline CDR1 is WNHNN and CDR2 is SYGVQD (reference sequence). The ends were cut back, 0 bases at V and 6 bases at J, with 11 bases in the middle.

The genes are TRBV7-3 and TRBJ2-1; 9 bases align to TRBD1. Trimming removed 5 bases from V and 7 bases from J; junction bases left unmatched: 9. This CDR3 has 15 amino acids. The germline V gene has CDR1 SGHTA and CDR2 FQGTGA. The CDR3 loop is CASSPPTGGRNEQFF. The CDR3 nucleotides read TGTGCCAGCAGCCCACCGACAGGGGGGCGGAATGAGCAGTTCTTC. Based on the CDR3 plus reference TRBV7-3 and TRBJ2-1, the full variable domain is GAGVSQTPSNKVTEKGKYVELRCDPISGHTALYWYRQSLGQGPEFLIYFQGTGAADDSGLPNDRFFAVRPEGSVSTLKIQRTERGDSAVYLCASSPPTGGRNEQFFGPGTRLTVL.

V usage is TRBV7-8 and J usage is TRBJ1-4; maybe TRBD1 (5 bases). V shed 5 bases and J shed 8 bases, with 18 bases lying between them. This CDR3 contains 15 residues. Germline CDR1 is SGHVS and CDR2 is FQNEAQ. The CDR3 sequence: CASSPQGTANEKLFF. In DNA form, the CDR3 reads TGTGCCAGCAGCCCCCAAGGGACCGCAAACGAAAAACTGTTTTTT. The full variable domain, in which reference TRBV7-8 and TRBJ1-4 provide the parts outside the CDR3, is GAGVSQSPRYKVAKRGQDVALRCDPISGHVSLFWYQQALGQGPEFLTYFQNEAQLDKSGLPSDRFFAERPEGSVSTLKIQRTQQEDSAVYLCASSPQGTANEKLFFGSGTQLSVL.